The present TCR beta chain was sequenced within a study of Tregs in tolerant kidney transplant recipients. About the study: Mixed chimerism was transient after nonmyeloablative marrow transplants from related graft donors.

Study results and limitations: Tregs expanded with activated donor B cells seemed most donor-specific. For some patients, primers changed over time, blocking nucleotide-level comparison.

Unstimulated regulatory T cells (CD4+CD25+CD127-), CD4+CD25- non-regulatory cells, CD4 and CD8 cells were FACS-sorted from thawed PBMCs. Concerning this clone itself: The antigen is undetermined.

Clones were read by immunoSEQ multiplex PCR, and TCRdb kept only the in-frame ones, dropping some. The data contain nearly 95,000 clones, roughly 93% of them singletons. The CDR3 extends over 11 amino acids. V was pared by 8 bases and J by 8 bases, with 10 bases between. Germline V CDR1 and CDR2: SEHNR, FQNEAQ (reference sequence). The rearrangement joins TRBV7-9 to TRBJ2-1; unclear D gene. The sample was CD4+ T cells from blood, taken before the transplant. The clonotype originates from a human donor who received a combined kidney and bone marrow transplant. Here the CDR3 reads CASRSGDEQFF. In DNA form, the CDR3 reads TGTGCCAGCCGTTCAGGTGATGAGCAGTTCTTC. The full variable domain, in which reference TRBV7-9 and TRBJ2-1 provide the parts outside the CDR3, is DTGVSQNPRHKITKRGQNVTFRCDPISEHNRLYWYRQTLGQGPEFLTYFQNEAQLEKSRLLSDRFSAERPKGSFSTLEIQRTEQGDSAMYLCASRSGDEQFFGPGTRLTVL.